This T cell receptor (beta chain) emerged from a study of blood T cell repertoires in COVID-19. Across the study: Some COVID-19 samples were acute and others convalescent; all came from the United States, Italy and Spain. T cells, B-cell-depleted T cells, or PBMCs provided the cDNA or gDNA that served as material.

Germline lookup yields CDR1 SGHTA and CDR2 FQGNSA. V was pared by 4 bases and J by 4 bases, with 3 bases of the junction left unmatched. The CDR3 sequence is 15 residues long. Authors' methods: Reference gene primers were amplified, and this amplification served to estimate nucleated cell counts. This table comes from immunoSEQ multiplex PCR, and its TCRdb copy is limited to in-frame clones, with some not included. V and J calls plus clone size are reproduced from that table; the DNA served to infer D and trimming. The table includes approximately 89,000 clones, 90% to 95% detected once. The material sequenced was peripheral blood. The genes are TRBV7-2 and TRBJ2-1; 11 bases agree with TRBD2. The receptor comes from a human donor with active COVID-19. The donor label of this sample is uncertain. For the CDR3, the DNA is TGTGCCAGCAGCTCAGCTAGCGGGGGGTACAATGAGCAGTTCTTC. It yields the protein CASSSASGGYNEQFF.